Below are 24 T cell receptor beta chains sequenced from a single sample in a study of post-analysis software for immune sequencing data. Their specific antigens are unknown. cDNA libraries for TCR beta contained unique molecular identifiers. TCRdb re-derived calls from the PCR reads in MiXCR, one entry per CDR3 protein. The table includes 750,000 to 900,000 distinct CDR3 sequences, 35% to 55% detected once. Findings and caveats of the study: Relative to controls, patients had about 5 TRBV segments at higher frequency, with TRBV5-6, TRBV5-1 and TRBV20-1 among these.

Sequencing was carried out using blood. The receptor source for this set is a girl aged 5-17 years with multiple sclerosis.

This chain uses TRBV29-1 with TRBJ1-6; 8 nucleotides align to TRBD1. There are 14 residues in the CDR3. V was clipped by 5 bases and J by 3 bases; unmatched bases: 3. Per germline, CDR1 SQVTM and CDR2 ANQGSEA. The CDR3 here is CSVLTGDYNSPLHF. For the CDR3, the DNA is TGCAGCGTTCTGACAGGGGACTATAATTCACCCCTCCACTTT.

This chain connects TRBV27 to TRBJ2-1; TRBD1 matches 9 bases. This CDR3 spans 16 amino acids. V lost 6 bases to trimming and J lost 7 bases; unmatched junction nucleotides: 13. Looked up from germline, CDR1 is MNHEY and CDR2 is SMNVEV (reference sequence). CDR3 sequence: CASRLGPGTGRNEQFF. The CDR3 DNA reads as TGTGCCAGCAGGTTAGGCCCCGGGACAGGGAGGAATGAGCAGTTCTTC.

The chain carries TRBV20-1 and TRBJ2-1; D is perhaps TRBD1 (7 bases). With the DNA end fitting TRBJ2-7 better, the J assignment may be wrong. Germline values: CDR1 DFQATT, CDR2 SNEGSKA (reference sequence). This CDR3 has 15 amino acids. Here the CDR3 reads CSASKGGGQSNEQYF. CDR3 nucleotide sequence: TGCAGTGCTAGTAAAGGAGGGGGCCAGAGCAATGAGCAGTACTTC.

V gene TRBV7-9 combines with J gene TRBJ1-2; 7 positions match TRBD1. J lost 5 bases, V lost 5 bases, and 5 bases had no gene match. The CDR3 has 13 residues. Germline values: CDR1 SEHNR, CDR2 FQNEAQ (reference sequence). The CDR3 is CASSDGTAYGYTF. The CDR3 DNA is TGTGCCAGCAGCGATGGGACAGCGTATGGCTACACCTTC.

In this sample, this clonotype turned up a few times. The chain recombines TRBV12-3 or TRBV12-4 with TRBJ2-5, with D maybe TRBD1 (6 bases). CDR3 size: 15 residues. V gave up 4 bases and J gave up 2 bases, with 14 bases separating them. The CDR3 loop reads CASSSGLDRQETQYF. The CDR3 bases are TGTGCCAGCAGTTCCGGACTGGACAGACAAGAGACCCAGTACTTC.

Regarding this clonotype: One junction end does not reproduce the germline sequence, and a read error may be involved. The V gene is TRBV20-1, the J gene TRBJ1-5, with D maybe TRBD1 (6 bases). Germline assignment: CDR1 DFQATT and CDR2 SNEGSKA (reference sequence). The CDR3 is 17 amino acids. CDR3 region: CSAREGGIGLRDQPRHF. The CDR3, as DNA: TGCAGTGCTAGAGAAGGGGGAATTGGGCTAAGGGATCAGCCCCGGCATTTT.

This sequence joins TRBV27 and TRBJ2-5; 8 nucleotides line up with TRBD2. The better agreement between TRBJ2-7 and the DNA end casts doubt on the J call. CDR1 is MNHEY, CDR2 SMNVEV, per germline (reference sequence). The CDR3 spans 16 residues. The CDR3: CASSLGRGRPPYEQYF. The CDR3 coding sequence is TGTGCCAGCAGTTTAGGTCGCGGGAGGCCCCCCTACGAGCAGTACTTC.

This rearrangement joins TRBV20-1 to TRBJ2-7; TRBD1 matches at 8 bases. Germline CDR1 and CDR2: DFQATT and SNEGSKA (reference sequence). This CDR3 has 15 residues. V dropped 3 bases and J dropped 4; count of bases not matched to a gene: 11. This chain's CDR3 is CSASLPGQAKYEQYF. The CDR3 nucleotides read TGCAGTGCTAGCCTACCGGGACAGGCGAAGTACGAGCAGTACTTC.

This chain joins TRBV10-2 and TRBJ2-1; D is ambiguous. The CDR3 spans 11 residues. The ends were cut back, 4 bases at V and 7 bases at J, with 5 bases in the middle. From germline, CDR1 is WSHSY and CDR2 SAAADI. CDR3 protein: CASSGINEQFF. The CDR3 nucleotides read TGCGCCAGCAGTGGGATTAATGAGCAGTTCTTC.

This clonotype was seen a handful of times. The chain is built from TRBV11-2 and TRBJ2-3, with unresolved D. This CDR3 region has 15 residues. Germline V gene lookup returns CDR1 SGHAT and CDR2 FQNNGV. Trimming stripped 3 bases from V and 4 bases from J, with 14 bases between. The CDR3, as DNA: TGTGCCAGCAGCTTGGAGTCATTTTTGGCAGATACGCAGTATTTT. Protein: CASSLESFLADTQYF.

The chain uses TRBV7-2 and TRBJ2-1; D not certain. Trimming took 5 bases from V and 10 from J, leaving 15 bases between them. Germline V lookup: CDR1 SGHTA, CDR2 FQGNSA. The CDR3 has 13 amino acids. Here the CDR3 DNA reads TGTGCCAGCAGCAGAGGAGCCCAGTTAGAGCAGTTCTTC. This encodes CASSRGAQLEQFF.

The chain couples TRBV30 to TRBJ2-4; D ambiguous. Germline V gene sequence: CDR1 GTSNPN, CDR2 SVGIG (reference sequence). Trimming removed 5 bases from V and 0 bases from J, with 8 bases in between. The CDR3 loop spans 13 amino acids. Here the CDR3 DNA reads TGTGCCTGGTCGACTGTAGCCAAAAACATTCAGTACTTC. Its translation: CAWSTVAKNIQYF.

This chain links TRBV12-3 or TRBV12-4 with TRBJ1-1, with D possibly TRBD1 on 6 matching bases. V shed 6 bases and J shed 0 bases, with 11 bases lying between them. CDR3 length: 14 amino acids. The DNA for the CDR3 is TGTGCCAGCAGAAGAACAGGGATGAACACTGAAGCTTTCTTT. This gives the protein CASRRTGMNTEAFF.

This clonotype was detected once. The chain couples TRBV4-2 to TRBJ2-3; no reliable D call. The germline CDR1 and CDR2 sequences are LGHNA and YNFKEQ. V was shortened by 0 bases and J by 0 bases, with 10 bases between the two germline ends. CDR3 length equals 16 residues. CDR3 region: CASSQDLDLSTDTQYF. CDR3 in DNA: TGTGCCAGCAGCCAAGATCTAGACCTAAGCACAGATACGCAGTATTTT.

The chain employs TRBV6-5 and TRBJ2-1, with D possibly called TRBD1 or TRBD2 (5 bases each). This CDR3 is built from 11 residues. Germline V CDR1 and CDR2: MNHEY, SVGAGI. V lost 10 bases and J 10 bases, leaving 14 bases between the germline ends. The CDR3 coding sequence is TGTGCCACCCGGGACCCATCGGAGCAGTTCTTC. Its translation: CATRDPSEQFF.

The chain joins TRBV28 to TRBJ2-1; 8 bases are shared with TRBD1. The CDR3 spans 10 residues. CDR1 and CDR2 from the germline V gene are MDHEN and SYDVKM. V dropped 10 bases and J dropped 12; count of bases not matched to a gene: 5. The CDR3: CAISGGVQFF. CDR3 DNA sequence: TGTGCCATCTCAGGGGGCGTGCAGTTCTTC.

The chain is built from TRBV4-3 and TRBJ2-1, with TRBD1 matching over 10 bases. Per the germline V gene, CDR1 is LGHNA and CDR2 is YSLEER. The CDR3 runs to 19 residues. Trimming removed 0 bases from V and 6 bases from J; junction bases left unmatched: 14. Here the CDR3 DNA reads TGCGCCAGCAGCCAAGATAACGTGGGACAGGGGATTTTTCGCAATGAGCAGTTCTTC. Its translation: CASSQDNVGQGIFRNEQFF.

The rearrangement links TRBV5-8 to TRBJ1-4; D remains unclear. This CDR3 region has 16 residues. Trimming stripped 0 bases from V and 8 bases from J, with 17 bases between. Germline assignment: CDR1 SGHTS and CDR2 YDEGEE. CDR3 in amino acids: CASSLVFGSRSEKLFF. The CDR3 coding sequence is TGTGCCAGCAGCTTGGTTTTTGGGTCCCGGAGCGAAAAACTGTTTTTT.

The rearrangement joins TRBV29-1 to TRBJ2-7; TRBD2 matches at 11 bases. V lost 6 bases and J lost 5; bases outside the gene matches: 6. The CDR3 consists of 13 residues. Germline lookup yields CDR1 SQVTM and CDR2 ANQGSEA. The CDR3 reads CSVGTSGSNEQYF. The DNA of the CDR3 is TGCAGCGTCGGAACTAGCGGGAGTAACGAGCAGTACTTC.

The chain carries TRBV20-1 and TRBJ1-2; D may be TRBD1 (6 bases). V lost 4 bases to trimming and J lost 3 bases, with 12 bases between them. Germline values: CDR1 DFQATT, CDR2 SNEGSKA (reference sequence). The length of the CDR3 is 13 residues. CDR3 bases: TGCAGTGCTACTTCAGGGGATCACTATGGCTACACCTTC. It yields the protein CSATSGDHYGYTF.

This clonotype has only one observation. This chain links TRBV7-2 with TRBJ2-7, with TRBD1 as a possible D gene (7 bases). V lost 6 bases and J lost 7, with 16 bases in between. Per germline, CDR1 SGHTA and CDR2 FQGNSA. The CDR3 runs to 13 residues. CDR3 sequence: CASRLPQGGEQYF. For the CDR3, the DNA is TGTGCCAGCAGGCTACCCCAGGGGGGTGAGCAGTACTTC.

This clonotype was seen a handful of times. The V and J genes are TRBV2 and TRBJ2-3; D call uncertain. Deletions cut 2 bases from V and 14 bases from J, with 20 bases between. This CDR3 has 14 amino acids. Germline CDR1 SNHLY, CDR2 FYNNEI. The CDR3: CASSERVSNEKLYF. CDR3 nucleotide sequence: TGTGCCAGCAGTGAACGGGTGTCTAATGAAAAACTGTATTTT.

Here the CDR3 reads CSVQSGTRDYGYTF. The CDR3 region has the DNA TGCAGCGTCCAATCCGGGACACGGGACTATGGCTACACCTTC. The chain combines TRBV29-1 with TRBJ1-2, with D perhaps matching TRBD1 (6 bases). This CDR3 region has 14 residues. Trimming cost V 6 bases and J 3 bases, with 17 bases left between them. The germline CDR1 and CDR2 sequences are SQVTM and ANQGSEA.

Here the CDR3 DNA reads TGCGCCAGCAGCGCCGACAGGCCAAACTATGGCTACACCTTC. Protein: CASSADRPNYGYTF. The chain employs TRBV5-1 and TRBJ1-2, with D perhaps TRBD1 (6 bases). Trimming stripped 4 bases from V and 2 bases from J, with 12 bases between. The length of the CDR3 is 14 residues. Germline loops: CDR1 SGHRS, CDR2 YFSETQ.